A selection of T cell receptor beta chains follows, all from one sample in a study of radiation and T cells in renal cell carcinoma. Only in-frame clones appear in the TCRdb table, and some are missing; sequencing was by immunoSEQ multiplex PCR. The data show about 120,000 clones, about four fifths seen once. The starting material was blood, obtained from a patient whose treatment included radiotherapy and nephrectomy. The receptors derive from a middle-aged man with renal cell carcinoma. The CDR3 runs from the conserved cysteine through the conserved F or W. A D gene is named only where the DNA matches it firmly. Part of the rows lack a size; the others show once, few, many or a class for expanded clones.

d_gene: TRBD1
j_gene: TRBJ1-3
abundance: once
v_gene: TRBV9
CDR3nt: TGTGCCAGCAGCACCCAAACAGGGGGCGAAGGAAACACCATATATTTT
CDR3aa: CASSTQTGGEGNTIYF

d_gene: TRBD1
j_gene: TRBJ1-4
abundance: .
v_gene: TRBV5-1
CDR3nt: TGCGCCAGCAGCGAGGGGACAGTTAATGAAAAACTGTTTTTT
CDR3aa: CASSEGTVNEKLFF

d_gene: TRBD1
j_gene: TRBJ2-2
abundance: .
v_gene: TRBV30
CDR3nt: TGTGCCTGGACAGGGGGAAGGGTCGGGGAGCTGTTTTTT
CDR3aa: CAWTGGRVGELFF

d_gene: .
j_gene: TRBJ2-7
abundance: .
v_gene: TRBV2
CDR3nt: TGTGCCAGCAGAACAGGGTTAATCAACTACGAGCAGTACTTC
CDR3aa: CASRTGLINYEQYF

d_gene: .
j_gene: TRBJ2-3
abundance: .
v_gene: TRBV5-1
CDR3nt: TGCGCCAGCAGCTTGGCTATTACCCCGGGGGATACGCAGTATTTT
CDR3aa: CASSLAITPGDTQYF

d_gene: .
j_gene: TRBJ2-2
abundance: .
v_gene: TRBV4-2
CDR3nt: TGTGCCAGCAGCCAAGACAGGGCCTCCACCGGGGAGCTGTTTTTT
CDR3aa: CASSQDRASTGELFF

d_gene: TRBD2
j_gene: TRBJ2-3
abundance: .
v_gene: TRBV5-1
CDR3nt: TGCGCCAGCAGCACGGGACTAGCGGGAGTAGGGGATACGCAGTATTTT
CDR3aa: CASSTGLAGVGDTQYF

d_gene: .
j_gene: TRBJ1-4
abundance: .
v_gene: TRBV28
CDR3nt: TGTGCCAGCTCCCTCGACGGGGGGGGCGACGAAAAACTGTTTTTT
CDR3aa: CASSLDGGGDEKLFF

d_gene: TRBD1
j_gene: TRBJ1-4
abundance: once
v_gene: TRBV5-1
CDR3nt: TGCGCCAGCAGCCTAACTGTCGGACAGGGTTATGAAAAACTGTTTTTT
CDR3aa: CASSLTVGQGYEKLFF

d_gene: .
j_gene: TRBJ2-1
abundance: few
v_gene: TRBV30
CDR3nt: TGTGCCTGGACCCCACAGTACAGCTCCTACAATGAGCAGTTCTTC
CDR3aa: CAWTPQYSSYNEQFF

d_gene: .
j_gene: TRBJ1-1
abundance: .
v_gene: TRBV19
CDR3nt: TGTGCCAGTAATCAGTTGTCGGGCACTGAAGCTTTCTTT
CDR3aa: CASNQLSGTEAFF

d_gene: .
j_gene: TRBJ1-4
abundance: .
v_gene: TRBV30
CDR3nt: TGTGCCTGCAACAGAAAGGGTCCCGATGAAAAACTGTTTTTT
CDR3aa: CACNRKGPDEKLFF

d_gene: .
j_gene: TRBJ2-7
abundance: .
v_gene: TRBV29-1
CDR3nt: TGCAGCGTCTCCCCCGGGAGCTACGAGCAGTACTTC
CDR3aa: CSVSPGSYEQYF

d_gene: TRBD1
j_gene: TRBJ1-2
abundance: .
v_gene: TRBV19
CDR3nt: TGTGCCAGTAGTATAGGTATCGGGACAGGGCTTGGCTACACCTTC
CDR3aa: CASSIGIGTGLGYTF

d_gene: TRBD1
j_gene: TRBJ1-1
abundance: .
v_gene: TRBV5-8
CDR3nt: TGTGCCAGCAGCTTGAGGGGGCACACTGAAGCTTTCTTT
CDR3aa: CASSLRGHTEAFF

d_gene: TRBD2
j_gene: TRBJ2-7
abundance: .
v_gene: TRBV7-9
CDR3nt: TGTGCCAGCAGCTCCAGGGAGGGACTCGGCTACGAGCAGTACTTC
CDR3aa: CASSSREGLGYEQYF

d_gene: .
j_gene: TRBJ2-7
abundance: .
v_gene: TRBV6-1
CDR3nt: TGTGCCAGCCTTTTAGCCTACGAGCAGTACTTC
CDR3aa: CASLLAYEQYF

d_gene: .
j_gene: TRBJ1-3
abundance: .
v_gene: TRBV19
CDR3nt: TGTGCCAGTAGGGGGCCTGTATCCTCTGGAAACACCATATATTTT
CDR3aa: CASRGPVSSGNTIYF

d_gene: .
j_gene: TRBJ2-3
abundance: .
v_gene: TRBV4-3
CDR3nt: TGCGCCAGCAGCCAAGTGGCATTAGTCCCAGATACGCAGTATTTT
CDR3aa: CASSQVALVPDTQYF

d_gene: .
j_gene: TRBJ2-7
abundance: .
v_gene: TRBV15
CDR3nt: TGTGCCACCAGCAGAGATCTTACAGTGGACGAGCAGTACTTC
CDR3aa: CATSRDLTVDEQYF

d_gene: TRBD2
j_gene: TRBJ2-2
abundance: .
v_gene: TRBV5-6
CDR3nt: TGTGCCAGCAACCGACTAGCGGGAAGTCCGAACACCGGGGAGCTGTTTTTT
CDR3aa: CASNRLAGSPNTGELFF

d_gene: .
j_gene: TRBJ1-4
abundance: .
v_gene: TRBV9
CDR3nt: TGTGCCAGCAGCGCACGCGGGACCCTCAATGAAAAACTGTTTTTT
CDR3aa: CASSARGTLNEKLFF

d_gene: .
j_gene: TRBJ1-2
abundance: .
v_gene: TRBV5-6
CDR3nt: TGTGCCAGCAGCCTACGGGGGTCGTTGAGCTATGGCTACACCTTC
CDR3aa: CASSLRGSLSYGYTF